The 16 T cell receptor beta chains below come from one sample, sequenced in a study of blood T cell repertoires in COVID-19. The method was immunoSEQ multiplex PCR; TCRdb's version includes in-frame clones alone and lacks a portion of them. The sample lists 110,000 to 150,000 clones, under 80% seen once, with less than 15% in the top ten. The sequenced sample consisted of peripheral blood. The receptors originated from an elderly man with acute or convalescent COVID-19.

The chain joins TRBV7-6 to TRBJ2-2; 13 bases map to TRBD2. This CDR3 region has 16 residues. The germline V gene encodes CDR1 SGHVS and CDR2 FNYEAQ. Trimming at V came to 6 bases and at J to 7 bases, leaving 8 bases not matched to a gene. The CDR3 DNA reads as TGTGCCAGCAGTCCTCGGACTAGCGGGGGTGACGGGGAGCTGTTTTTT. The encoded protein is CASSPRTSGGDGELFF.

The chain joins TRBV7-2 to TRBJ1-2; D is ambiguous. V was pared by 5 bases and J by 4 bases, with 8 bases between. Germline V gene data show CDR1 as SGHTA and CDR2 as FQGNSA. CDR3 length: 12 residues. The chain's CDR3 is CASSMGLYGYTF. The CDR3 DNA follows: TGTGCCAGCAGCATGGGCCTCTATGGCTACACCTTC.

The chain employs TRBV7-2 and TRBJ2-7, with 11 nucleotides matching TRBD2. The V gene end was trimmed by 4 bases and the J gene end by 6 bases; junction bases not matched to a gene: 8. The CDR3 contains 15 residues. Germline lookup yields CDR1 SGHTA and CDR2 FQGNSA. The CDR3 loop reads CASSSYSGGGGEQYF. Written as DNA, the CDR3 is TGTGCCAGCAGCTCCTATAGCGGGGGGGGAGGCGAGCAGTACTTC.

This CDR3 is CIRAGAYEQYF. For the CDR3, the DNA is TGCATCCGGGCAGGGGCCTACGAGCAGTACTTC. This rearrangement joins TRBV29-1 to TRBJ2-7, with D tentatively TRBD1 (6 bases). The CDR3 runs to 11 residues. CDR1 is SQVTM, CDR2 ANQGSEA, per germline.

V gene TRBV3-1 (or the pseudogene TRBV3-2) combines with J gene TRBJ1-3, with D unclear. The V end lost 4 bases, the J end lost 0 bases, and 10 bases lay between the germline ends. Per germline, CDR1 LGHDT and CDR2 YNNKEL (reference sequence). The CDR3 spans 15 residues. The CDR3 loop reads CASSLLRSSGNTIYF. The CDR3, as DNA: TGTGCCAGCAGCCTCCTCAGGTCCTCTGGAAACACCATATATTTT.

There are a few counts of this clone. This CDR3 is CASSPLSGANVLTF. CDR3 bases: TGTGCCAGCAGCCCCCTCTCTGGGGCCAACGTCCTGACTTTC. The V gene is TRBV7-6, the J gene TRBJ2-6; D remains unclear. The germline CDR1 and CDR2 sequences are SGHVS and FNYEAQ. This CDR3 has 14 residues. V lost 5 bases, J lost 0 bases, and 5 bases lay in between.

Only a few counts were recorded for this clone. The gene calls are TRBV6-2 or TRBV6-3 and TRBJ2-3, with TRBD1 identical over 8 bases. The ends lost 2 bases at V and 4 bases at J; junction bases unmatched: 5. The germline CDR1 and CDR2 sequences are MNHEY and SVGEGT. The CDR3 totals 15 residues. This chain's CDR3 is CASSYAGQGPDTQYF. The CDR3 bases are TGTGCCAGCAGTTACGCAGGACAGGGTCCAGATACGCAGTATTTT.

The rearrangement joins TRBV29-1 to TRBJ2-2, with no clear D. In germline, CDR1 is SQVTM, CDR2 ANQGSEA. The length of the CDR3 is 17 residues. The V end lost 5 bases, the J end lost 1 base, and 20 bases lay between the germline ends. The CDR3 DNA reads TGCAGCGTTAAAGGGTCCAACTCTCCTAGGAACACCGGGGAGCTGTTTTTT. Its translation is CSVKGSNSPRNTGELFF.

The chain uses TRBV4-2 and TRBJ2-1, with 8 bases identical to TRBD2. J gave up 9 bases and V 0 bases, and 13 bases lay outside the gene matches. This CDR3 is 17 amino acids long. The V gene's germline CDR1 is LGHNA and CDR2 YNFKEQ. Here the CDR3 DNA reads TGTGCCAGCAGCCAAGAAGCCCCAGCGGGGGTGGGTCTTGAGCAGTTCTTC. Amino acid sequence: CASSQEAPAGVGLEQFF.

The chain employs TRBV20-1 and TRBJ1-2; tentative D call: TRBD1 (5 bases). CDR1 is DFQATT, CDR2 SNEGSKA, per germline (reference sequence). Trimming left V 3 bases short and J 0 bases short, with 14 bases between. The CDR3 contains 15 residues. The CDR3 DNA reads as TGCAGTGCTAGTGTACAGGCAATCACTAACTATGGCTACACCTTC. Residues: CSASVQAITNYGYTF.

J is TRBJ2-5 and V is TRBV4-2; D is possibly TRBD2 (5 bases). The germline V gene has CDR1 LGHNA and CDR2 YNFKEQ. The CDR3 length is 17 residues. V shed 4 bases and J shed 6 bases, with 24 bases lying between them. The CDR3 bases are TGTGCCAGCAGCCGAAGAGGGTCGGGGAGCCAGGAGAAGACCCAGTACTTC. This sequence encodes CASSRRGSGSQEKTQYF.

This clone was detected only once. The J gene is TRBJ2-1, the V gene TRBV9; 8 bases agree with TRBD2. The germline V gene encodes CDR1 SGDLS and CDR2 YYNGEE. CDR3 size: 16 residues. V shed 4 bases, J shed 2 bases, and the junction held 8 bases outside the gene matches. CDR3 amino acids: CASSSGGGGPYNEQFF. The CDR3 bases are TGTGCCAGCAGCTCCGGGGGGGGCGGACCCTACAATGAGCAGTTCTTC.

The CDR3 DNA follows: TGTGCCACCAGTGATCCAGGCCCCTCGCAGACCCAGTACTTC. Translated: CATSDPGPSQTQYF. The chain joins TRBV24-1 to TRBJ2-5, with unresolved D. The V gene lost 3 bases and the J gene lost 6 bases, with 13 bases spanning the gap. The CDR3 covers 14 residues. Looked up from germline, CDR1 is KGHDR and CDR2 is SFDVKD.

This chain uses TRBV5-4 with TRBJ2-1; TRBD2 matches 10 bases. V was pared by 4 bases and J by 6 bases, with 7 bases of the junction left unmatched. CDR1 and CDR2 (germline): SGHNT, YYREEE (reference sequence). This CDR3 comprises 15 residues. The CDR3 DNA follows: TGTGCCAGCAGCACGTCTAGCGGGGGTTTCAATGAGCAGTTCTTC. Protein: CASSTSSGGFNEQFF.

This chain connects TRBV6-5 to TRBJ2-7; 9 bases align to TRBD1. The junction had 12 bases not matched to a gene; V was cut back by 7 bases and J by 5 bases. CDR1 is MNHEY and CDR2 is SVGAGI in the germline V gene. CDR3 length equals 15 residues. The CDR3 DNA reads TGTGCCAGCACCCTAGCTGGACAGGGGAAAAACGAGCAGTACTTC. This translates into CASTLAGQGKNEQYF.

The chain has TRBV7-3 and TRBJ1-1; D is unresolved. The CDR3 extends over 13 amino acids. The germline V and J ends were trimmed by 5 bases and 0 bases, with 7 bases remaining between them. The V gene's germline CDR1 is SGHTA and CDR2 FQGTGA. CDR3: CASSASMNTEAFF. The DNA of the CDR3 is TGTGCCAGCAGCGCAAGCATGAACACTGAAGCTTTCTTT.